The clone carrying this TCR beta chain has a handful of counts. Germline-derived CDR1 and CDR2 are MNHEY and SVGAGI. This CDR3 is built from 16 residues. Trimming removed 2 bases at V and 3 bases at J, with 13 bases between. The data are from a study of human T cells and chemical hapten exposure. In TCRdb, the RACE reads were re-called with MiXCR into one record per CDR3 protein. The data contain some 110,000 distinct CDR3 sequences, around 11% of them seen just once; the ten biggest clones take up roughly 2.3%. The time point here: patch test 3, about 24 weeks after DPC sensitization. The treatment is: therapeutic diphenylcyclopropenone sensitization with weekly scalp DPC.

Sequenced material: whole blood, taken in connection with sensitization to the hapten diphenylcyclopropenone (DPC). The chain employs TRBV6-5 and TRBJ2-2; D not resolved. The TCR comes from a woman aged 45-59 years with alopecia areata. Some clones in this sample may be carry-over from other donors' samples. CDR3 nucleotides: TGTGCCAGCAGTTACCAACGGGCCACCCACACCGGGGAGCTGTTTTTT. This codes for CASSYQRATHTGELFF.